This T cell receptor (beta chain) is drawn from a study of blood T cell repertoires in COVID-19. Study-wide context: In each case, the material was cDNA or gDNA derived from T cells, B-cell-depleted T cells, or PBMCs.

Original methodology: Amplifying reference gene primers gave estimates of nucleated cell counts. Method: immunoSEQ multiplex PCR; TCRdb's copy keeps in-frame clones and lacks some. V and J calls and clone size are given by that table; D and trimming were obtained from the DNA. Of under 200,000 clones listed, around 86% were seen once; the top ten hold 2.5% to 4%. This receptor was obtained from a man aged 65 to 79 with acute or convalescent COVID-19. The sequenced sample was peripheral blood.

The CDR3 bases are TGTGCCATCAGCCAGACTAGCGGGGGTCTTAATGAGCAGTTCTTC. As protein: CAISQTSGGLNEQFF. The J gene is TRBJ2-1, the V gene TRBV10-3; 12 nucleotides agree with TRBD2. This CDR3 is built from 15 residues. The germline CDR1 and CDR2 sequences are ENHRY and SYGVKD. The V gene end was trimmed by 6 bases and the J gene end by 7 bases; junction bases not matched to a gene: 7.